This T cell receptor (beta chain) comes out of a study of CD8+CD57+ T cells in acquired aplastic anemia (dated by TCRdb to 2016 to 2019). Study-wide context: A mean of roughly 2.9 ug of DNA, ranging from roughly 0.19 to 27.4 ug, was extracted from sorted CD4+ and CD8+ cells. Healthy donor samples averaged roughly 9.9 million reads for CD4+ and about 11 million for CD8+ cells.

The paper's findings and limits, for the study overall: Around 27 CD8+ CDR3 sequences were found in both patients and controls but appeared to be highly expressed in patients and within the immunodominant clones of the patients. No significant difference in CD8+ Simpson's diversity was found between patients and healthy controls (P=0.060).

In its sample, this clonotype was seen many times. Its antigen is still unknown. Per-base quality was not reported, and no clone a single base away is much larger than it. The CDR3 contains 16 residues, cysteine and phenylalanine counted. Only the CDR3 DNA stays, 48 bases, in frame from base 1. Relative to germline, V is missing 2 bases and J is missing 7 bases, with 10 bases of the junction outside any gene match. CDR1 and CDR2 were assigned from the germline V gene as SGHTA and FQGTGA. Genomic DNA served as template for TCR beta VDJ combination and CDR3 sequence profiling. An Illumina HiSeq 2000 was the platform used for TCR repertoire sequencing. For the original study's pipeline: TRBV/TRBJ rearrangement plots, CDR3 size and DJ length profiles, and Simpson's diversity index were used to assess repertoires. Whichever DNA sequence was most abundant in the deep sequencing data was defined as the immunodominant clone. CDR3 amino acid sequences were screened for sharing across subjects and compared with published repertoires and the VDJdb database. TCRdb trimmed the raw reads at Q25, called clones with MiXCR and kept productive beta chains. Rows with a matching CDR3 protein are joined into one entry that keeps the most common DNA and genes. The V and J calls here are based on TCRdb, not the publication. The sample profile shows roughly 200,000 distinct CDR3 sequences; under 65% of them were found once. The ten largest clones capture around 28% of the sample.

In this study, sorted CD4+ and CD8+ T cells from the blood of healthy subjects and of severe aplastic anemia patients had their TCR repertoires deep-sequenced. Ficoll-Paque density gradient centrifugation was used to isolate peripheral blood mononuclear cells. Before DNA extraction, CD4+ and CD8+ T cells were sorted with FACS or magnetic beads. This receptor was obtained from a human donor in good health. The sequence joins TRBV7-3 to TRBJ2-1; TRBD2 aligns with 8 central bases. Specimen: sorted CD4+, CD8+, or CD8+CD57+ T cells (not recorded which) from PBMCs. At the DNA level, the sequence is TGTGCCAGCAGCTTACTCGGAGCGGGAGCGGGGAATGAGCAGTTCTTC. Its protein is CASSLLGAGAGNEQFF.